Described below is a single T cell receptor (beta chain) sequence and its context. Its cognate antigen is unknown. This record comes from a study of cytotoxic CD8 clonotypes in ibrutinib-treated CLL. About the study: The cohort had around 10 relapsed/refractory and over 14 treatment-naive patients, some 17 IGHV unmutated. Response samples came after a median roughly twelve months of treatment, range 6 to 36.

Genomic DNA for TCR beta libraries, approximately 2 micrograms, came from cryopreserved PBMCs. Assay: immunoSEQ multiplex PCR; the TCRdb copy retains only in-frame clones and omits some. The table shows more than 110,000 clones, with 70% to 80% occurring only once. Study results and limitations: Clonality at baseline surpassed age-matched healthy donors and tracked circulating CD8+ T-cell counts.

CDR1 is SGHRS, CDR2 YFSETQ, per germline. Trimming cost V 0 bases and J 8 bases, with 11 bases left between them. The length of the CDR3 is 13 residues. The chain couples TRBV5-1 to TRBJ1-1, with D possibly TRBD1 on 5 matching bases. The sequences come from PBMCs, collected after 24 months of ibrutinib treatment. The source is a human donor with chronic lymphocytic leukemia. The CDR3 loop is CASSLVSGREAFF. The CDR3 region has the DNA TGCGCCAGCAGCTTGGTGTCAGGGAGGGAAGCTTTCTTT.